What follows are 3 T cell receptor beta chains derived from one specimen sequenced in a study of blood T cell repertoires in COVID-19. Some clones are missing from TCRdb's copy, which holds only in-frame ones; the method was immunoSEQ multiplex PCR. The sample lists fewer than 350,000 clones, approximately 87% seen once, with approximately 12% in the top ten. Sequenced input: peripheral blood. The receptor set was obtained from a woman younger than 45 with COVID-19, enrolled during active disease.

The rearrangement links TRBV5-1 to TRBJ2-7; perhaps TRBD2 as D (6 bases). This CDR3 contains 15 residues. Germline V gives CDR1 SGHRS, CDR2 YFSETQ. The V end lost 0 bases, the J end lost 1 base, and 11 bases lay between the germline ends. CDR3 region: CASSLDARGSYEQYF. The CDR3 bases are TGCGCCAGCAGCTTGGACGCGCGGGGTTCCTACGAGCAGTACTTC. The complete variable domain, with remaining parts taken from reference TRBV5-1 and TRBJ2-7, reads KAGVTQTPRYLIKTRGQQVTLSCSPISGHRSVSWYQQTPGQGLQFLFEYFSETQRNKGNFPGRFSGRQFSNSRSEMNVSTLELGDSALYLCASSLDARGSYEQYFGPGTRLTVT.

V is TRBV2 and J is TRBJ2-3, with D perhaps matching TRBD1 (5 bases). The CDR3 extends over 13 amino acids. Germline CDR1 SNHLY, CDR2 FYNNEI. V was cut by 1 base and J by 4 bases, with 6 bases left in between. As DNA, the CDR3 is TGTGCCAGCAGTGAAGGCAGGGCAGATACGCAGTATTTT. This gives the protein CASSEGRADTQYF.

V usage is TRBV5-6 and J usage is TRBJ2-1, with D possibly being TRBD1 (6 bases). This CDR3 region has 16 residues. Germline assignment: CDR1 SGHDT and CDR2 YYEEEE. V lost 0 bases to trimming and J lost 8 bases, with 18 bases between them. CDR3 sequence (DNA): TGTGCCAGCAGCTTGGGCCACAGGGTCCTGCGGCATGAGCAGTTCTTC. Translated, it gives CASSLGHRVLRHEQFF.